Here is one T cell receptor (beta chain) with its context. No antigen is known for it. These data belong to a study of identifying expanded T cells in peripheral blood. Study results and caveats: Across healthy donors, higher total template counts meant significantly greater approximately two-week count variance. Technical replicates showed approximately 1.2 changed clones; two weeks about 16.4; four weeks 19.

Produced via immunoSEQ multiplex PCR; TCRdb's table is partial and in-frame only. The table shows 100,000 to 150,000 clones, with about 88% occurring only once. No infections or other immune events were documented during collection. After removal of 3 bases from V and 5 bases from J, the junction contained 10 bases not matched to a gene. This CDR3 is 16 amino acids long. Looked up from germline, CDR1 is SGDLS and CDR2 is YYNGEE. J is TRBJ2-2 and V is TRBV9; 7 positions agree with TRBD1. Specimen: blood. This clonotype was sampled from a person aged 18 to 69 in good health. The CDR3 nucleotides are TGTGCCAGCAGCGGTGGACAGGAATTGGGGACCGGGGAGCTGTTTTTT. Protein product: CASSGGQELGTGELFF.